This record concerns one T cell receptor (beta chain) sequence. Its antigen has not been determined. The input lacks base qualities; no much larger clone sits a single base away. Inclusive of the bounding cysteine and phenylalanine, the CDR3 is 14 residues long. The retained sequence is limited to the CDR3, 42 bases, with the frame set at the first base. Relative to germline, V is missing 1 base and J is missing 3 bases, with 3 bases of the junction outside any gene match. According to the germline V gene, CDR1 reads SGHDT and CDR2 reads YYEEEE. The donors were healthy, HIV-negative adults who had no recently reported acute infections or vaccinations. All donors were Caucasian adults living in Nashville, Tennessee, USA. Magnetic negative selection was used to enrich CD4+ T cells, after which naive cells were positively selected on CD45RA and the negative fraction became the memory subset. After blood collection by leukapheresis, PBMCs were isolated using Ficoll-Histopaque density gradient centrifugation and then cryopreserved in the vapor phase of liquid nitrogen. Analytical flow cytometry was used to check the purity and quantity of every magnetically sorted T cell population. Each sorted fraction had its genomic DNA isolated and then quantified by UV absorbance on a Nanodrop 2000c.

The record originates from a study of shared clonotypes between healthy human individuals (dated by TCRdb to the early 2020s). At the level of the whole study: The cohort comprised two women and a few men aged 18 to 49 years. Each donor's leukapheresis produced roughly between about 0.9 and 9.5 billion PBMCs. For each donor, CD4 naive and CD4 memory were each run on three plates, CD8 naive on two plates, and CD8 memory on one plate. Different laboratories and diverse techniques were used to prepare libraries and sequence TCR repertoires, to increase sequencing depth and limit assay-specific biases. To estimate repertoire size and how much clonotype sharing occurs between individuals, the study deeply sequenced the blood TCR repertoires of about five healthy adults. What the authors observed across the whole study: Clonotypes shared by all four sorted-subset donors showed higher generation probabilities than non-shared clonotypes. The genetic and exposure-history diversity represented was limited by the small number of donors. Even with the large sequencing depth, rarefaction of the sorted-subset datasets indicated that sequencing was incomplete. Sampling was limited to blood, and TCR repertoires in tissue likely differ from TCR repertoires in blood. Larger estimated clonotype richness was generally found for naive subsets than for memory subsets. Sharing across a few donors was observed for approximately 4.6% of naive CD4, 3% to 3.5% of naive CD8, 2% to 2.5% of memory CD4, and around 0.4% of memory CD8 clonotypes. Pairwise subsampling indicated that sequencing depth was expected to affect the degree of clonotype sharing among donors.

Using the deep immunoSEQ assay, multiplex PCR amplified TCR CDR3 regions from genomic DNA. Extracted genomic DNA from each cell subset was distributed evenly across all wells of several immunoSEQ 96-well plates, and each plate was treated as a replicate. For sorted subsets, around 200 ng genomic DNA, equal to about 30,000 T cell genomes, was loaded into each replicate PCR. Purified libraries were quantified with a Qubit 3.0 fluorometer, sized on a Bioanalyzer 2100, and re-quantified with the KAPA Library Quantification kit. Every immunoSEQ 96-well plate was sequenced on a dedicated single-read 150-cycle Illumina NextSeq 550 flow cell. Regarding the original processing steps: Because only junctional sequences without quality scores were contained in the immunoSEQ output, filtering matching that applied to full-length reads could not be performed. To assign V/J genes and CDR3, sequences were annotated using PyIR, a Python wrapper for IgBLAST v1.9, with IMGT germline references. Any read was removed if the V/J assignment was weak (E-value above 1e-6), the CDR3 was missing, or the read contained stop codons, out-of-frame junctions, or ambiguous translated residues. V3J clonotypes were defined as sequences sharing the same inferred V gene, J gene, and CDR3 amino acid sequence. To compute the percentage overlap between repertoires, the number of shared unique clonotypes was divided by the size of the smaller repertoire. Three approaches were used to assess repertoire richness: RTK rarefaction, the Chao1 estimator, and Recon v2.1 estimates of unobserved clonotypes. Generation probabilities were computed with OLGA for all TCRbeta clonotypes obtained by the gDNA method from several donors. TCRdb carries this immuneACCESS record with in-frame sequences only. Its versions omit some clonotypes, under half of them owing to an unresolved V gene in the studies checked, with the rest unexplained. V, J and clone size are taken as reported in that table, and D and trimming were inferred from the DNA itself. The sample contains roughly 2 million clones, roughly 96% of them found a single time. The top ten clonotypes cover 0.1% to 0.15% of the sample.

This clonotype was obtained from a man between 18 and 35 years old in good health. The chain joins TRBV5-6 to TRBJ1-2, with 7 bases in between that match TRBD1. The sequenced material came from naive CD4+ T cells sorted from blood. What the cell subset or site label conveys for this sample: CD45RA+ positively selected. Here is the DNA: TGTGCCAGCAGCTTGACAGGGGTCGACTATGGCTACACCTTC. It translates to CASSLTGVDYGYTF.